This entry lists 11 T cell receptor beta chains sequenced from one sample in a study of beta chain features in type 1 diabetes. Study results and limitations: When Type 1 diabetes patients were examined, their TCRB CDR3s proved moderately but significantly shorter in all four CD4+ subsets.

Their specific antigens are unknown. The authors reverse transcribed all of the isolated RNA, so sequencing captured expressed TCRB transcripts. Clones were read by immunoSEQ multiplex PCR, and TCRdb kept only the in-frame ones, dropping some. The sample has more than 550,000 clones, roughly 13% seen once. The sample consisted of naive CD4+ T cells from blood. These receptors were taken from a man between 18 and 35 years old with type 1 diabetes.

The rearrangement joins TRBV10-3 to TRBJ1-5; 10 bases agree with TRBD1. Germline CDR1 ENHRY, CDR2 SYGVKD. The CDR3 is made up of 16 amino acids. Trimming took 10 bases from V and 6 from J; bases not matched to a gene: 15. The chain's CDR3 is CASQGTGAALSQPQHF. In DNA, the CDR3 is TGTGCCAGCCAGGGGACAGGGGCAGCCCTTAGTCAGCCCCAGCATTTT.

The V call is TRBV5-1, the J call TRBJ2-2; D is possibly TRBD1 (5 bases). Germline CDR1 is SGHRS and CDR2 is YFSETQ. Trimming took 0 bases from V and 7 from J, leaving 7 bases between them. The CDR3 loop spans 13 amino acids. CDR3 bases: TGCGCCAGCAGCTTGGCAGGGCACGGGGAGCTGTTTTTT. Its protein is CASSLAGHGELFF.

V and J are TRBV6-5 and TRBJ1-1; D is uncertain. The CDR3 totals 13 residues. The germline V gene encodes CDR1 MNHEY and CDR2 SVGAGI. The V gene lost 0 bases and the J gene lost 3 bases, with 5 bases spanning the gap. CDR3 sequence: CASSYSGYTEAFF. The CDR3 nucleotides are TGTGCCAGCAGTTACTCAGGGTACACTGAAGCTTTCTTT.

This clone was seen only a few times. The chain combines TRBV5-4 with TRBJ2-7; D could derive from TRBD1 or TRBD2 (6 bases each). Trimming shortened V by 4 bases and J by 3 bases, and 17 bases separated the two germline ends. The CDR3 runs 15 residues. The germline V gene encodes CDR1 SGHNT and CDR2 YYREEE (reference sequence). CDR3 residues: CASSPLGGSSYEQYF. The CDR3 DNA follows: TGTGCCAGCAGCCCACTAGGGGGGAGTAGCTACGAGCAGTACTTC.

This sequence joins TRBV5-4 and TRBJ1-2; D gene ambiguous. V lost 0 bases to trimming and J lost 7 bases, with 19 bases between them. The germline CDR1 and CDR2 sequences are SGHNT and YYREEE (reference sequence). This CDR3 is built from 16 residues. The CDR3 DNA reads TGTGCCAGCAGCTTGGCCCTCGACCTCGGCAGTGGTGGCTACACCTTC. Its translation is CASSLALDLGSGGYTF.

This clone occurred a few times. CDR3 region: CATGGGWGGEKETQYF. DNA of the CDR3: TGTGCCACGGGCGGCGGATGGGGAGGGGAAAAAGAGACCCAGTACTTC. The rearrangement uses TRBV25-1 and TRBJ2-5, with 7 positions matching TRBD2. Germline loops: CDR1 MGHDK, CDR2 SYGVNS. The V and J ends lost 10 bases and 3 bases, in that order; junction bases with no gene match: 17. The CDR3 totals 16 residues.

The V and J genes are TRBV15 and TRBJ2-5; 9 bases agree with TRBD2. Trimming cost V 0 bases and J 6 bases; bases outside gene matches: 11. This CDR3 contains 17 residues. The germline V gene encodes CDR1 LNHNV and CDR2 YYDKDF (reference sequence). The CDR3 here is CATSRERPAGGSQTQYF. CDR3 DNA: TGTGCCACCAGCAGAGAGCGTCCGGCGGGAGGGAGCCAGACCCAGTACTTC.

The chain joins TRBV13 to TRBJ2-1; D possibly corresponds to TRBD2 (6 bases). V shed 5 bases and J shed 2 bases, with 16 bases lying between them. The germline CDR1 and CDR2 sequences are PRHDT and FYEKMQ (reference sequence). The CDR3 consists of 16 residues. Here the CDR3 DNA reads TGTGCCAGCAGCACCCTAACGGGAGCGACCTACAATGAGCAGTTCTTC. This codes for CASSTLTGATYNEQFF.

This clone was seen a handful of times. In the same sample, other DNA sequences code for this CDR3. The rearrangement links TRBV4-3 to TRBJ1-5; D remains unclear. Per germline, CDR1 LGHNA and CDR2 YSLEER. V was cut by 0 bases and J by 4 bases, with 4 bases left in between. There are 13 residues in the CDR3. The CDR3 is CASSQDRNQPQHF. The CDR3 DNA sequence: TGCGCCAGCAGCCAAGATCGGAATCAGCCCCAGCATTTT.

This clone was seen more than once but under ten times. The V gene is TRBV7-9, the J gene TRBJ2-7, with 13 bases that match TRBD2. The V and J ends lost 2 bases and 6 bases, in that order; junction bases with no gene match: 7. The CDR3 is made up of 16 amino acids. The germline gives CDR1 SEHNR, CDR2 FQNEAQ (reference sequence). CDR3 loop: CASSLTSGGAASEQYF. CDR3 bases: TGTGCCAGCAGCTTAACTAGCGGGGGGGCCGCGTCCGAGCAGTACTTC.

This sequence joins TRBV18 and TRBJ2-4; no reliable D call. Trimming cost V 2 bases and J 8 bases, with 7 bases left between them. This CDR3 spans 12 amino acids. CDR1 and CDR2 (germline): KGHSH, LQKENI. CDR3 DNA sequence: TGTGCCAGCTCACCAGGATTAGACATTCAGTACTTC. Residues: CASSPGLDIQYF.